Below are 10 T cell receptor beta chains sequenced from a single sample in a study of blood T cell repertoires in COVID-19. The table came from immunoSEQ multiplex PCR; TCRdb's copy has only in-frame clones and leaves some out. The sample has approximately 100,000 clones, 75% to 90% seen once; the top ten hold approximately 29%. Sequencing was performed on peripheral blood. Receptors originate from a woman older than 75 with acute or convalescent COVID-19.

The J gene is TRBJ2-3, the V gene TRBV5-1; TRBD2 matches 7 bases. J was trimmed by 4 bases and V by 4 bases; bases with no gene match: 6. This CDR3 has 14 residues. Germline CDR1 is SGHRS and CDR2 is YFSETQ. The CDR3 loop is CASSPGGVADTQYF. Written as DNA, the CDR3 is TGCGCCAGCAGCCCTGGGGGGGTTGCAGATACGCAGTATTTT.

The rearrangement uses TRBV7-5 and TRBJ2-3; TRBD1 is the table's D call and was not checked against the DNA. TRBV7-5 is labeled a pseudogene. The CDR3 has 15 amino acids. CDR3 loop: CVILSGQGYTDTQYF. The CDR3 DNA follows: TGTGTCATCCTATCGGGTCAGGGGTACACAGATACGCAGTATTTT.

V and J are TRBV5-1 and TRBJ2-5, with 7 positions matching TRBD1. After removal of 1 base from V and 2 bases from J, the junction contained 5 bases not matched to a gene. Germline V lookup: CDR1 SGHRS, CDR2 YFSETQ. This CDR3 region has 15 residues. The CDR3 nucleotides are TGCGCCAGCAGCTTGATGGGGACAGAGCAAGAGACCCAGTACTTC. It translates to CASSLMGTEQETQYF.

This chain joins TRBV28 and TRBJ2-7, with 9 bases matching TRBD1. The germline V gene encodes CDR1 MDHEN and CDR2 SYDVKM. CDR3 length: 14 residues. The J segment lost 7 bases and the V segment lost 5 bases, leaving 9 bases of the junction unmatched. CDR3 DNA sequence: TGTGCCAGCAGTACTGGACAGGGGACGTTGGAGCAGTACTTC. Protein sequence: CASSTGQGTLEQYF.

This clone was found once. The chain employs TRBV4-1 and TRBJ2-7; D might be TRBD1 (6 bases). Germline V gives CDR1 MGHRA, CDR2 YSYEKL. V lost 4 bases to trimming and J lost 4 bases, with 14 bases between them. This CDR3 has 14 residues. CDR3 sequence (DNA): TGCGCCAGCAGCCCCCTGGGGGCGGATTACGAGCAGTACTTC. This sequence encodes CASSPLGADYEQYF.

The chain recombines TRBV18 with TRBJ1-1; unclear D gene. Germline CDR1 reads KGHSH; CDR2 reads LQKENI. Trimming left V 1 base short and J 4 bases short, with 13 bases between. CDR3 length equals 15 residues. For the CDR3, the DNA is TGTGCCAGCTCACCACTACAGAAATTGGGCACTGAAGCTTTCTTT. Translating gives CASSPLQKLGTEAFF.

The V gene is TRBV2, the J gene TRBJ1-5; D possibly corresponds to TRBD1 (6 bases). CDR1 is SNHLY, CDR2 FYNNEI, per germline. This CDR3 is 15 amino acids long. V shed 7 bases and J shed 4 bases, with 17 bases lying between them. CDR3 sequence: CASMLGALGNQPQHF. In DNA form, the CDR3 reads TGTGCCAGCATGTTGGGGGCCTTGGGGAATCAGCCCCAGCATTTT.

The chain links TRBV10-3 to TRBJ1-6, with a possible D match to TRBD1 (6 bases). The CDR3 is made up of 17 amino acids. The germline V gene has CDR1 ENHRY and CDR2 SYGVKD. The V end lost 2 bases, the J end lost 6 bases, and 17 bases lay between the germline ends. CDR3 nucleotide sequence: TGTGCCATCAGTGAGCAAAAAGGGGACACCACTAATTCACCCCTCCACTTT. Amino acids: CAISEQKGDTTNSPLHF.

This chain connects TRBV9 to TRBJ2-3; the match to TRBD2 covers 9 bases. In germline, CDR1 is SGDLS, CDR2 YYNGEE. The ends lost 3 bases at V and 1 base at J; junction bases unmatched: 6. This CDR3 comprises 16 residues. The CDR3 nucleotides read TGTGCCAGCAGCGCGTCTAGCGGGACCCGCACAGATACGCAGTATTTT. This sequence encodes CASSASSGTRTDTQYF.

The chain employs TRBV5-1 and TRBJ2-3; D is possibly TRBD2 (6 bases). The CDR3 covers 15 residues. Looked up from germline, CDR1 is SGHRS and CDR2 is YFSETQ. Trimming removed 4 bases at V and 3 bases at J, with 15 bases between. CDR3 nucleotides: TGCGCCAGCAGCGCCTACTTAGCGGATACAGATACGCAGTATTTT. Translating it yields CASSAYLADTDTQYF.